The 18 T cell receptor beta chains below were found in one sample sequenced in a study of T cells after yellow fever vaccination. TCRdb independently ran MiXCR on the 5' RACE reads; one entry per CDR3 protein. In the table there are some 350,000 distinct CDR3 sequences, 8.5% to 9% of which are singletons. Sample: PBMCs, taken on the day of the first yellow fever vaccination. The source of these receptors is a man aged 18 to 29 who received the YFV17D yellow fever vaccine.

This chain links TRBV3-1 with TRBJ2-6; D remains unclear. Trimming took 0 bases from V and 4 from J, leaving 4 bases between them. CDR1 and CDR2 from the germline V gene are LGHDT and YNNKEL (reference sequence). CDR3 length equals 14 residues. CDR3 amino acids: CASSQEWGANVLTF. The CDR3 DNA follows: TGTGCCAGCAGCCAAGAATGGGGGGCCAACGTCCTGACTTTC. The full variable domain, with the rest looked up from reference TRBV3-1 and TRBJ2-6, is DTAVSQTPKYLVTQMGNDKSIKCEQNLGHDTMYWYKQDSKKFLKIMFSYNNKELIINETVPNRFSPKSPDKAHLNLHINSLELGDSAVYFCASSQEWGANVLTFGAGSRLTVL.

This clonotype appeared a few times. The rearrangement uses TRBV5-4 and TRBJ1-2, with TRBD1 as a possible D gene (5 bases). Deletions cut 2 bases from V and 4 bases from J, with 12 bases between. This CDR3 contains 14 residues. From germline, CDR1 is SGHNT and CDR2 YYREEE (reference sequence). CDR3 in DNA: TGTGCCAGCAGCTTTGCAGGGTCTAGCTATGGCTACACCTTC. Translating it yields CASSFAGSSYGYTF. Full variable domain (missing parts from reference TRBV5-4 and TRBJ1-2): ETGVTQSPTHLIKTRGQQVTLRCSSQSGHNTVSWYQQALGQGPQFIFQYYREEENGRGNFPPRFSGLQFPNYSSELNVNALELDDSALYLCASSFAGSSYGYTFGSGTRLTVV.

The rearrangement links TRBV7-9 to TRBJ1-2; 7 positions match TRBD1. This CDR3 is 16 amino acids long. Germline-derived CDR1 and CDR2 are SEHNR and FQNEAQ (reference sequence). J gave up 8 bases and V 5 bases, and 17 bases lay outside the gene matches. The CDR3 bases are TGTGCCAGCAGCCCAGGTGGACAGGCGGCTAGTAGGGGCTACACCTTC. Its translation: CASSPGGQAASRGYTF.

In regard to this clonotype: Since a much larger clone is just one base distant, this may be a read error. The genes are TRBV25-1 and TRBJ2-4; 8 nucleotides match TRBD1. The CDR3 is made up of 17 amino acids. CDR1 and CDR2 (germline): MGHDK, SYGVNS. This CDR3 reads CASSDGGTGGHKNILYF. The CDR3 bases are TGTGCCAGCAGTGATGGGGGTACAGGGGGGCACAAAAACATTCTGTACTTC.

This clonotype was detected many times. The chain is built from TRBV10-2 and TRBJ2-7; possible D gene TRBD1, 5 bases. CDR3 length: 14 amino acids. V was pared by 2 bases and J by 7 bases, with 15 bases between. CDR1 WSHSY and CDR2 SAAADI come from the germline V gene. This CDR3 is CASSEVEGRGEQYV. CDR3 bases: TGCGCCAGCAGTGAGGTGGAAGGTAGGGGTGAGCAGTACGTC.

CDR3 in DNA: TGTGCCAGCAGCTCACAAGGGGGGCGAGGCACTGAAGCTTTCTTT. It codes for CASSSQGGRGTEAFF. J is TRBJ1-1 and V is TRBV5-6, with D perhaps TRBD1 (6 bases). Trimming left V 3 bases short and J 4 bases short, with 16 bases between. CDR1 is SGHDT and CDR2 is YYEEEE in the germline V gene. CDR3 length: 15 residues.

This clonotype was recorded a few times. The chain recombines TRBV5-1 with TRBJ1-1; 9 bases are a match to TRBD1. The CDR3 contains 15 residues. Trimming cost V 3 bases and J 2 bases; bases outside gene matches: 5. The germline CDR1 and CDR2 sequences are SGHRS and YFSETQ. CDR3 region: CASSSYRGPNTEAFF. CDR3 in DNA: TGCGCCAGCAGCTCGTACAGGGGGCCCAACACTGAAGCTTTCTTT. Looking up the rest from reference TRBV5-1 and TRBJ1-1 gives the full variable domain: KAGVTQTPRYLIKTRGQQVTLSCSPISGHRSVSWYQQTPGQGLQFLFEYFSETQRNKGNFPGRFSGRQFSNSRSEMNVSTLELGDSALYLCASSSYRGPNTEAFFGQGTRLTVV.

Only a few counts were recorded for this clonotype. J is TRBJ1-1 and V is TRBV16; maybe TRBD1 (6 bases). V was cut by 3 bases and J by 7 bases, with 15 bases left in between. Germline lookup yields CDR1 KGHSY and CDR2 FQNENV. The CDR3 spans 14 residues. CDR3 sequence reads: CASSHWGRGGEAFF. In DNA form, the CDR3 reads TGTGCCAGCAGCCACTGGGGAAGGGGGGGTGAAGCTTTCTTT.

This clonotype was counted at least ten times. This chain links TRBV7-9 with TRBJ1-2; TRBD1 is a possible D gene (5 bases). The CDR3 runs 13 residues. CDR1 and CDR2 (germline): SEHNR, FQNEAQ (reference sequence). V was shortened by 1 base and J by 8 bases, with 11 bases between the two germline ends. The CDR3 spells CASSLDARDGYTF. CDR3 coding DNA: TGTGCCAGCAGCTTAGATGCGAGGGACGGCTACACCTTC.

This clonotype showed up just a few times. The chain carries TRBV10-3 and TRBJ2-5; D not resolved. V gave up 6 bases and J gave up 3 bases, with 5 bases separating them. The CDR3 contains 11 residues. Per germline, CDR1 ENHRY and CDR2 SYGVKD. The CDR3 bases are TGTGCCATCAGGAATAAAGAGACCCAGTACTTC. Its translation is CAIRNKETQYF.

This clonotype was picked up a small number of times. V is TRBV12-3 or TRBV12-4 and J is TRBJ2-1; 16 bases fit TRBD2. V lost 3 bases to trimming and J lost 12 bases; unmatched junction nucleotides: 2. CDR3 size: 14 residues. CDR3 DNA: TGTGCCAGCAGTTTGGGACTAGCGGGGGGGCCGCAGTTCTTC. It specifies CASSLGLAGGPQFF.

As regards this clonotype: This sequence may be a read error, since a much larger clone differs from it by one base. The chain employs TRBV4-3 and TRBJ2-7; TRBD2 might be the D (5 bases). The ends were cut back, 3 bases at V and 3 bases at J, with 18 bases in the middle. This CDR3 contains 16 residues. Germline lookup yields CDR1 LGHNA and CDR2 YSLEER. CDR3 amino acids: CASSQDLILSYYEQYF. The CDR3 nucleotides are TGCGCCAGCAGCCAGGACTTAATCCTTTCCTACTACGAGCAGTACTTC.

The chain employs TRBV7-2 and TRBJ2-5; a possible D gene is TRBD1 (5 bases). V was clipped by 5 bases and J by 5 bases, with 18 bases between them. CDR3 length equals 15 residues. CDR1 and CDR2 (germline): SGHTA, FQGNSA. The CDR3, as DNA: TGTGCCAGCAGCGCCCGCGGCAGGGCATACGAGACCCAGTACTTC. Protein: CASSARGRAYETQYF.

This clonotype was counted a few times. This chain links TRBV13 with TRBJ2-5; 8 bases map to TRBD1. The CDR3 is made up of 14 amino acids. Looked up from germline, CDR1 is PRHDT and CDR2 is FYEKMQ (reference sequence). Trimming at V came to 3 bases and at J to 5 bases, leaving 5 bases not matched to a gene. The CDR3 DNA sequence: TGTGCCAGCAGCTTCGGACAGGGCACTGAGACCCAGTACTTC. Translated: CASSFGQGTETQYF.

This chain uses TRBV10-3 with TRBJ2-2, with D possibly being TRBD2 (7 bases). The CDR3 runs 16 residues. V lost 2 bases to trimming and J lost 1 base, with 11 bases between them. CDR1 is ENHRY, CDR2 SYGVKD, per germline. CDR3 nucleotide sequence: TGTGCCATCAGTGAGCCGGGGGGCGGGAACACCGGGGAGCTGTTTTTT. It specifies CAISEPGGGNTGELFF.

This clonotype appeared a few times. V is TRBV7-2 and J is TRBJ1-1; D call uncertain. The length of the CDR3 is 11 residues. CDR1 is SGHTA and CDR2 is FQGNSA in the germline V gene. Trimming left V 2 bases short and J 8 bases short, with 6 bases between. CDR3 in DNA: TGTGCCAGCAGCTTAACGGTAGAAGCTTTCTTT. As protein: CASSLTVEAFF.

This clonotype was counted many times. The genes are TRBV28 and TRBJ1-1; weak D call: TRBD1 (6 bases). CDR1 MDHEN and CDR2 SYDVKM come from the germline V gene. V was clipped by 7 bases and J by 4 bases, with 16 bases between them. CDR3 size: 14 residues. The CDR3 spells CASTYFTGSTEAFF. CDR3 bases: TGTGCCAGCACCTACTTCACAGGGAGCACTGAAGCTTTCTTT.

This clonotype was counted between two and nine times. V is TRBV5-4 and J is TRBJ2-3; D not certain. The J call could be wrong; TRBJ1-5 is a better fit for the DNA end. The CDR3 length is 16 residues. Per the germline V gene, CDR1 is SGHNT and CDR2 is YYREEE (reference sequence). The CDR3, as DNA: TGTGCCAGCAGCTTGAAGGTAGCGGGGTCTACAGATACGCAGCATTTT. This translates into CASSLKVAGSTDTQHF.